This TCR beta chain was obtained from a study of CD8+ T cells in alopecia areata. The V end lost 8 bases, the J end lost 6 bases, and 8 bases lay between the germline ends. Germline V gives CDR1 MNHEY, CDR2 SVGAGI. The CDR3 has 11 residues. cDNA serving as the sequencing template came from extracted, reverse transcribed RNA. Sequenced by immunoSEQ multiplex PCR; TCRdb stores in-frame clones only, minus some. This sample carries 150,000 to 200,000 clones, roughly 61% of them seen once, and the ten largest clones take over 9.5%. Documented treatment: oral pan-JAK inhibitor, 5-10 mg twice daily. The clonotype originates from a human donor with alopecia areata. Material: CD8+ T cells sorted from blood, obtained at week 24, from a patient treated with tofacitinib. V usage is TRBV6-5 and J usage is TRBJ2-1; D call uncertain. For the CDR3, the DNA is TGTGCCAGCGGGCCGCTCAATGAGCAGTTCTTC. Amino acid sequence: CASGPLNEQFF.